Reported below is one T cell receptor beta chain. The junction departs from germline at one end; a sequencing error may be responsible. This CDR3 contains 17 residues. Per germline, CDR1 SGHTA and CDR2 FQGNSA. The data derive from a study of blood T cell repertoires in COVID-19. Assay: immunoSEQ multiplex PCR; the TCRdb copy retains only in-frame clones and omits some. Here the sample spans roughly 24,000 clones, over 90% being singletons. Sequencing input: peripheral blood. This receptor was identified in a human donor in a cohort sampled during active COVID-19. V usage is TRBV7-2 and J usage is TRBJ2-3; 9 bases agree with TRBD2. This chain's CDR3 is CASNLLGGGAGPDTQYF. Here the CDR3 DNA reads TGTGCCAGCAACTTATTGGGCGGGGGGGCCGGACCAGATACGCAGTATTTT. Together with reference TRBV7-2 and TRBJ2-3, the CDR3 gives the full variable domain: GAGVSQSPSNKVTEKGKDVELRCDPISGHTALYWYRQSLGQGLEFLIYFQGNSAPDKSGLPSDRFSAERTGGSVSTLTIQRTQQEDSAVYLCASNLLGGGAGPDTQYFGPGTRLTVL.